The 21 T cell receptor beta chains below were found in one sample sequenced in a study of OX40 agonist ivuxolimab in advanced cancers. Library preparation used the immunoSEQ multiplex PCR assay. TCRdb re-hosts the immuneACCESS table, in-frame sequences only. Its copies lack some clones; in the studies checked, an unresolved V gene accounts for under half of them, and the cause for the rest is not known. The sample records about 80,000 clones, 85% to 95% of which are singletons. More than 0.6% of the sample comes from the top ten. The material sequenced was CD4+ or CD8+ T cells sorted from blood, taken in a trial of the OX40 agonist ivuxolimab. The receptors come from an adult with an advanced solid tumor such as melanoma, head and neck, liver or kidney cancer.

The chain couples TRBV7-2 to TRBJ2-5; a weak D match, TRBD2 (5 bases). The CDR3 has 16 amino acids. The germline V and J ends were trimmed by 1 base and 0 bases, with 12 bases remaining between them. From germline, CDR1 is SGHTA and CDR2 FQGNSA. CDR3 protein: CASSLGSGGYQETQYF. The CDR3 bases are TGTGCCAGCAGCTTAGGGAGCGGAGGTTACCAAGAGACCCAGTACTTC.

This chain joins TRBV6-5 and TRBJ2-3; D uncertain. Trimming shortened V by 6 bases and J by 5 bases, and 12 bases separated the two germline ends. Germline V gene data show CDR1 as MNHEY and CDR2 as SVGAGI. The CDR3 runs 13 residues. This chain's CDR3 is CASRALNRDTQYF. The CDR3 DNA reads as TGTGCCAGCAGAGCCTTAAACAGAGATACGCAGTATTTT.

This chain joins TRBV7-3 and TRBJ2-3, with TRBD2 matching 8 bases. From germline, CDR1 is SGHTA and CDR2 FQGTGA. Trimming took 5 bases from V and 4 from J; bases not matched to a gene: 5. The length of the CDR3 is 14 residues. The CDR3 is CASSLRLASDTQYF. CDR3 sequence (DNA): TGTGCCAGCAGCCTCCGACTAGCGTCAGATACGCAGTATTTT.

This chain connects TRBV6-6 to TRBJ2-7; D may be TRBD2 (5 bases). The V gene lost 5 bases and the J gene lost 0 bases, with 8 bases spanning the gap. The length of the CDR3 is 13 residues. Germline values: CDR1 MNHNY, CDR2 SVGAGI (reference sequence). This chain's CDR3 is CASSRSGSYEQYF. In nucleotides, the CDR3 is TGTGCCAGCAGTAGAAGCGGCTCCTACGAGCAGTACTTC.

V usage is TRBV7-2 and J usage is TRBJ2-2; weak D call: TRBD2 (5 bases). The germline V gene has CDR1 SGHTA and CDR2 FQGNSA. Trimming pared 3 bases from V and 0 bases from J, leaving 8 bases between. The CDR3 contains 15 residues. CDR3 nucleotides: TGTGCCAGCAGCTTGCTAGCTTCGAACACCGGGGAGCTGTTTTTT. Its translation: CASSLLASNTGELFF. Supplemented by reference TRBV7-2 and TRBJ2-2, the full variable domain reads GAGVSQSPSNKVTEKGKDVELRCDPISGHTALYWYRQSLGQGLEFLIYFQGNSAPDKSGLPSDRFSAERTGGSVSTLTIQRTQQEDSAVYLCASSLLASNTGELFFGEGSRLTVL.

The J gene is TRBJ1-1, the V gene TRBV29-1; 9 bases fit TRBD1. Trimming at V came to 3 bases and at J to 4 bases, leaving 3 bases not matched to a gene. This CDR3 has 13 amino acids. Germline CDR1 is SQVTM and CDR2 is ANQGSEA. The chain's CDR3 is CSVDGQGRTEAFF. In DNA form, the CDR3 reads TGCAGCGTTGACGGACAGGGGCGCACTGAAGCTTTCTTT.

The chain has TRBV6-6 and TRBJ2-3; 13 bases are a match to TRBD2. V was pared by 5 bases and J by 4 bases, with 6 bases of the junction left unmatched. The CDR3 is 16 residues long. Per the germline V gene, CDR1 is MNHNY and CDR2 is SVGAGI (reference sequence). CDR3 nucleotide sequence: TGTGCCAGCAGTAAATGGACTAGCGGGAGATCAGATACGCAGTATTTT. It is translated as CASSKWTSGRSDTQYF.

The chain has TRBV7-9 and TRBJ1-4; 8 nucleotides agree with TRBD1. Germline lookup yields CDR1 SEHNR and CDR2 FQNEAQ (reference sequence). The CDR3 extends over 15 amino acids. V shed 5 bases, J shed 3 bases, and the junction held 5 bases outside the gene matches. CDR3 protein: CASSLTGAPNEKLFF. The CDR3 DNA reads TGTGCCAGCAGCCTGACAGGGGCACCTAATGAAAAACTGTTTTTT.

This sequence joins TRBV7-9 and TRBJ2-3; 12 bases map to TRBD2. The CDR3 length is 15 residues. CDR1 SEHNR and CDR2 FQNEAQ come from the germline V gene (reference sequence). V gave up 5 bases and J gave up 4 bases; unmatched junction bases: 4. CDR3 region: CASSLTSGSPDTQYF. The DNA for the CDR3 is TGTGCCAGCAGCCTGACTAGCGGGAGCCCAGATACGCAGTATTTT.

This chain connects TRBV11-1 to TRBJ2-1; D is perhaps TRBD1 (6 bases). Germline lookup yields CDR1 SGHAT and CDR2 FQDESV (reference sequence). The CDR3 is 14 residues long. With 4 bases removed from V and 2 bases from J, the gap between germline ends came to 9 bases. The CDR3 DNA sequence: TGTGCCAGCAGCTGGACAGTTACCTACAATGAGCAGTTCTTC. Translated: CASSWTVTYNEQFF.

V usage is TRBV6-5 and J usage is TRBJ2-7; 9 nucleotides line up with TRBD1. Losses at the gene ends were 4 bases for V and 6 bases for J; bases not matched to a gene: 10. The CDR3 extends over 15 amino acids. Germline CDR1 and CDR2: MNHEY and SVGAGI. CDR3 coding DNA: TGTGCCAGCAGTTGGACCCGGGACAGGGAGGGCGAGCAGTACTTC. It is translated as CASSWTRDREGEQYF.

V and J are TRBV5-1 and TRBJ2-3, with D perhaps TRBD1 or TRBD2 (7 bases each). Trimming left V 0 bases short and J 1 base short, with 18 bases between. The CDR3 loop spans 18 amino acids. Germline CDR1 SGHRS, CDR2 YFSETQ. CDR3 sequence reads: CASSLGTTGAGGTDTQYF. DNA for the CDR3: TGCGCCAGCAGCTTGGGCACCACAGGGGCGGGAGGCACAGATACGCAGTATTTT.

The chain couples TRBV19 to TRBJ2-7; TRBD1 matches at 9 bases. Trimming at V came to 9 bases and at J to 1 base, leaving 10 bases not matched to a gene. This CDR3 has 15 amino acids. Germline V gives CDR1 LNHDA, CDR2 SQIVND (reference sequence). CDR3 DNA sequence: TGTGCCAGCAGTTCCCCGGGACAGGGTTCCTACGAGCAGTACTTC. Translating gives CASSSPGQGSYEQYF.

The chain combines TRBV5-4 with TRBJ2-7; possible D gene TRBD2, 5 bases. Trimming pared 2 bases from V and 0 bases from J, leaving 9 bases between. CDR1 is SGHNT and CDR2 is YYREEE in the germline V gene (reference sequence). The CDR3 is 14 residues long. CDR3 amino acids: CASSLLANSYEQYF. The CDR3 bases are TGTGCCAGCAGCTTATTAGCGAACTCCTACGAGCAGTACTTC.

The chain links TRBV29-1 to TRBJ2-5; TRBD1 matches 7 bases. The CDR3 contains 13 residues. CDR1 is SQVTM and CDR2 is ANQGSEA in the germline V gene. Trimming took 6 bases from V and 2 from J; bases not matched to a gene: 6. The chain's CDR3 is CSVKQGPQETQYF. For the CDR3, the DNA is TGCAGCGTAAAACAGGGGCCTCAAGAGACCCAGTACTTC.

CDR3 nucleotides: TGCGCCAGCAGCTCCCTAGGAGCCACCGGGGAGCTGTTTTTT. It codes for CASSSLGATGELFF. The chain uses TRBV5-1 and TRBJ2-2; D remains unclear. The length of the CDR3 is 14 residues. Germline V gene lookup returns CDR1 SGHRS and CDR2 YFSETQ. Trimming cost V 3 bases and J 4 bases, with 10 bases left between them.

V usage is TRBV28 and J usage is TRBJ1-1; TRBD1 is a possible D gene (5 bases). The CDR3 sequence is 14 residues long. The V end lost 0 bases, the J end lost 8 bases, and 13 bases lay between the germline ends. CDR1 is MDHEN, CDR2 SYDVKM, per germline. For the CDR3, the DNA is TGTGCCAGCAGTTTATGGGGGGGAGGTTCGGAAGCTTTCTTT. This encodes CASSLWGGGSEAFF.

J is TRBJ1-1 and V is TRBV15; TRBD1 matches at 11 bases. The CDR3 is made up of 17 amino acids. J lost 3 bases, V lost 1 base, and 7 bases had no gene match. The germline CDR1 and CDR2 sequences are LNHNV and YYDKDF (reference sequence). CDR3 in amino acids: CATSRAQGTGGYTEAFF. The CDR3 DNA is TGTGCCACCAGCAGAGCGCAAGGGACAGGGGGGTACACTGAAGCTTTCTTT.

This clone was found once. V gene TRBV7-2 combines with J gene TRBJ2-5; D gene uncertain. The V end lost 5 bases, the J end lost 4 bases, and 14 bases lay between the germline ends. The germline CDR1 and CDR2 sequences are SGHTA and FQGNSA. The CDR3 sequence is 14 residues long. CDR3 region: CASSPSQRGETQYF. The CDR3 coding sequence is TGTGCCAGCAGCCCCTCACAGAGAGGAGAGACCCAGTACTTC.

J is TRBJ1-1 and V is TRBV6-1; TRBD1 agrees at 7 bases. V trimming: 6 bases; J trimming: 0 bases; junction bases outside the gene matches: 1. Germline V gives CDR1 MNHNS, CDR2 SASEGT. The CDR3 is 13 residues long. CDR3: CASRQGMNTEAFF. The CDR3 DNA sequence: TGTGCCAGCAGACAGGGGATGAACACTGAAGCTTTCTTT.

The CDR3 sequence is CASSFLDRYYYQPQHF. The CDR3 DNA is TGTGCCAGCAGTTTCTTGGACAGATATTACTATCAGCCCCAGCATTTT. The J gene is TRBJ1-5, the V gene TRBV2; weak D call: TRBD1 (6 bases). V was clipped by 5 bases and J by 5 bases, with 19 bases between them. Germline assignment: CDR1 SNHLY and CDR2 FYNNEI. This CDR3 is built from 16 residues.